This T cell receptor (beta chain) came from a study of blood T cell repertoires in COVID-19. The CDR3 contains 17 residues. Trimming removed 4 bases from V and 4 bases from J; junction bases left unmatched: 9. Germline assignment: CDR1 MGHRA and CDR2 YSYEKL. Libraries were prepared by immunoSEQ multiplex PCR; TCRdb keeps only in-frame clonotypes and omits some of them. The sample holds about 370,000 clones, around 87% seen once. The sequenced sample consisted of PBMCs or T cells enriched from blood (not recorded which). The sequence derives from a young man who had recovered from COVID-19. This chain links TRBV4-1 with TRBJ1-5; 11 nucleotides agree with TRBD1. The chain's CDR3 is CASSRGQGAAQNQPQHF. CDR3 DNA: TGCGCCAGCAGCCGCGGACAGGGGGCCGCACAAAATCAGCCCCAGCATTTT.